This TCR beta chain was sequenced in a study of long-term antiretroviral therapy in people with HIV. Whole-study context: Some samples came about a decade before the 2015 immediate-ART recommendation, and these were the earliest.

About this clone: Antigen: not known.

Running of the v3.0 immunoSEQ assay took place at survey level. Profiling relied on immunoSEQ multiplex PCR, and the TCRdb table lists in-frame clones only, not all of them. The table records about 19,000 clones, roughly 79% of them present only once. Germline CDR1 reads MNHEY; CDR2 reads SMNVEV (reference sequence). The CDR3 has 19 amino acids. V shed 5 bases and J 2 bases; nucleotides not matched to a gene: 19. Findings and limits, study-wide: In HIV, the repertoires covered a tighter span of CDR3 lengths than in controls. From about 2003 to 2018, blood was obtained, possibly while participants received older ART regimens. For ART adherence, viral resistance and therapy changes, no data were available.

V is TRBV27 and J is TRBJ2-3; TRBD1 agrees at 7 bases. Sequenced material: unsorted PBMCs, taken 2.2 years after starting antiretroviral therapy. This receptor was obtained from a man aged 50 or older with HIV. This chain's CDR3 is CASSVAWTGKGPYTDTQYF. CDR3 sequence (DNA): TGTGCCAGCAGTGTCGCGTGGACAGGAAAAGGTCCATACACAGATACGCAGTATTTT.